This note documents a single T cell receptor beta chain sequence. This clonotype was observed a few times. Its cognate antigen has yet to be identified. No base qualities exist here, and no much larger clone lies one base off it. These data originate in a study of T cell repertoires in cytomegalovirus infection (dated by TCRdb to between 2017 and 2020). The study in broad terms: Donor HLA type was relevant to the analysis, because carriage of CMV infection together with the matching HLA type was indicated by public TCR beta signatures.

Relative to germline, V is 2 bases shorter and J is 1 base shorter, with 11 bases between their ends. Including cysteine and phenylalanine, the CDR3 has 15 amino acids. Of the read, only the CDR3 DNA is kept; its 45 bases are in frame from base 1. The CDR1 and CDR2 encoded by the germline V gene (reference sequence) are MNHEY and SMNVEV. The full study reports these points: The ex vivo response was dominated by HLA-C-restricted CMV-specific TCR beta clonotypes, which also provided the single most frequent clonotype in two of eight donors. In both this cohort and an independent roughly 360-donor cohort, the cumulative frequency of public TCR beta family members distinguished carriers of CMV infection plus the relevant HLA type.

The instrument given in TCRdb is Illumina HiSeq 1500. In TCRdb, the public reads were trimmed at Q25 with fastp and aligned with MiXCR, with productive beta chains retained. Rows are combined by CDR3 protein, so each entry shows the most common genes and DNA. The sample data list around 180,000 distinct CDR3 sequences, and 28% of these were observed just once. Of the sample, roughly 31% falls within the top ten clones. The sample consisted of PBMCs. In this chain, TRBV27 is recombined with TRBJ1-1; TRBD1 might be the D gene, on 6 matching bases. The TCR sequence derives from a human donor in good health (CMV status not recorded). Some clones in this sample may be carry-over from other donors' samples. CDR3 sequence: CASSLIGRGNTEAFF. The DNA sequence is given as TGTGCCAGCAGTTTAATTGGCAGGGGGAACACTGAAGCTTTCTTT.